This T cell receptor beta chain emerged from a study of blood T cell repertoires in COVID-19 (dated by TCRdb to 2018 to 2021). Regarding the complete study: The collaborator samples originated in the United States, Italy and Spain and spanned the acute and convalescent phases of COVID-19. Samples came from the ongoing ImmuneRACE study (first 160 participants) plus 1,254 subjects from 6 global collaborators. The material from the prospective study consisted of cDNA or gDNA derived from T cells, B-cell-depleted T cells, or PBMCs. A freely available public database, intended as a resource for researchers studying the immune response to SARS-CoV-2, is where the repertoires were released. Subjects who had been exposed to COVID-19, were actively infected with it, or had recovered from it provided the deeply sampled blood TCRbeta repertoires that made up the dataset. HLA class I and class II types, where available, came from metadata supplied by the sample provider rather than from assay-based typing. The sample metadata nearly always contained a de-identified subject ID, COVID-19 status, age in years and sex.

CDR1 and CDR2, looked up from the germline V gene, are SGHTA and FQGTGA. The CDR3 covers 14 residues, taking in both the cysteine and the phenylalanine. Solely the CDR3 DNA is kept, with 42 bases framed from the first base. V is pared back by 5 bases and J by 5 bases, with 13 bases lying between the germline termini. Each collaborating institution followed its own protocols to collect whole blood in K2EDTA tubes. Collaborator samples were shipped for TCRbeta analysis as frozen whole blood, isolated PBMCs, or DNA extracted from either sample type. TCRbeta CDR3 regions were amplified from genomic DNA by means of the immunoSEQ Assay, a bias-controlled multiplex PCR. As for the authors' bioinformatics: Within the assay, amplification of reference gene primers was used to estimate how many nucleated cells each sample contained. To quantify the absolute abundance of each unique TCRbeta CDR3 rearrangement, sequence reads were collapsed and filtered. For each sample, productive Simpson clonality was calculated as the square root of Simpson's diversity index over productive rearrangements. Held by TCRdb, this immuneACCESS table contains in-frame sequences only and omits some clones. Under half of the omission traces to an unresolved V gene where checked; the cause of the rest is unknown. The V and J calls and clone size are taken from that table; D and trimming were inferred from the DNA. The sample table records 150,000 to 160,000 clones; around 90% of these occur just once. Approximately 0.55% of the sample belongs to the ten largest clones.

Note on this clone: No cognate antigen has been identified for it. Per-base qualities were not stored, and no clone one base away is much larger.

Findings and caveats that apply to the study as a whole: The amount of clinical and demographic metadata varied by source and participant and was provided uncurated.

The sample consisted of peripheral blood. The receptor comes from a man aged 50 to 60 with acute or convalescent COVID-19. Here the chain combines TRBV7-3 and TRBJ2-1; the D gene is possibly TRBD2, with 6 bases matching. The sequenced DNA is TGTGCCAGCAGCACCGCCGGCGGGGACAATGAGCAGTTCTTC. This encodes CASSTAGGDNEQFF. Beyond the CDR3, the reference TRBV7-3 and TRBJ2-1 genes provide the residues; the full variable domain reads: GAGVSQTPSNKVTEKGKYVELRCDPISGHTALYWYRQSLGQGPEFLIYFQGTGAADDSGLPNDRFFAVRPEGSVSTLKIQRTERGDSAVYLCASSTAGGDNEQFFGPGTRLTVL.